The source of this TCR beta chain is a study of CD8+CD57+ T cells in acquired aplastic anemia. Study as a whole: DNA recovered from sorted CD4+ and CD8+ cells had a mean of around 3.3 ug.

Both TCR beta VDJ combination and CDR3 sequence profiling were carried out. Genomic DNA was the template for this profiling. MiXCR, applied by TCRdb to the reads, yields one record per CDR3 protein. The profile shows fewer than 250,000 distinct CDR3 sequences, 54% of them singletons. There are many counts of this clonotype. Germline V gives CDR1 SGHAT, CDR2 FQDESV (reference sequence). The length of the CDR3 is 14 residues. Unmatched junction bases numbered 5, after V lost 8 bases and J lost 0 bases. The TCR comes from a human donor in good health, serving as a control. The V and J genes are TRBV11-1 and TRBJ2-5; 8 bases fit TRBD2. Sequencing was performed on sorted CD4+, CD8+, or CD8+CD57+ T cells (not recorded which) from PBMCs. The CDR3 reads CASQLAAYQETQYF. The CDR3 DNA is TGTGCCAGCCAACTAGCGGCGTACCAAGAGACCCAGTACTTC.